Shown below are 30 T cell receptor beta chains from a single sample sequenced in a study of OX40 agonist ivuxolimab in advanced cancers. Here immunoSEQ multiplex PCR was the method, and the copy in TCRdb shows in-frame clones only, minus some. The sample yields about 68,000 clones, roughly four fifths seen once. The starting material was CD4+ or CD8+ T cells sorted from blood, obtained in a trial of the OX40 agonist ivuxolimab. These receptors originate from an adult with an advanced solid tumor such as melanoma, head and neck, liver or kidney cancer.

The chain uses TRBV19 and TRBJ1-1, with 7 bases fitting TRBD1. The CDR3 extends over 16 amino acids. The trim removed 5 bases at V and 2 bases at J, leaving 11 bases unmatched. Germline V gene data show CDR1 as LNHDA and CDR2 as SQIVND (reference sequence). The CDR3 loop is CASSSDRAVGNTEAFF. The CDR3 nucleotides are TGTGCCAGTAGTTCAGACAGGGCGGTAGGTAACACTGAAGCTTTCTTT.

This chain joins TRBV2 and TRBJ1-5, with no clear D. Between the trimmed V and J ends, which lost 6 bases and 7 bases, there was a span of 7 bases. Looked up from germline, CDR1 is SNHLY and CDR2 is FYNNEI. This CDR3 comprises 11 residues. CDR3 DNA: TGTGCCAGCAGAGGCGGGCAGCCCCAGCATTTT. It is translated as CASRGGQPQHF. Looking up the rest from reference TRBV2 and TRBJ1-5 gives the full variable domain: EPEVTQTPSHQVTQMGQEVILRCVPISNHLYFYWYRQILGQKVEFLVSFYNNEISEKSEIFDDQFSVERPDGSNFTLKIRSTKLEDSAMYFCASRGGQPQHFGDGTRLSIL.

This chain uses TRBV6-5 with TRBJ1-2; D is ambiguous. Between the trimmed V and J ends, which lost 2 bases and 10 bases, there was a span of 14 bases. The CDR3 has 13 amino acids. Germline V gene sequence: CDR1 MNHEY, CDR2 SVGAGI. CDR3 DNA: TGTGCCAGCAGTTACGGCAGTCTCAATGACTACACCTTC. Its protein is CASSYGSLNDYTF.

This chain connects TRBV6-5 to TRBJ2-7, with 7 bases aligning to TRBD2. Germline lookup yields CDR1 MNHEY and CDR2 SVGAGI. J gave up 3 bases and V 6 bases, and 8 bases lay outside the gene matches. This CDR3 region has 14 residues. The DNA for the CDR3 is TGTGCCAGCAGAGCTAGCGGACTTTTCTACGAGCAGTACTTC. Translation: CASRASGLFYEQYF.

Points on this clone: In the same sample, other DNA sequences code for this CDR3. DNA for the CDR3: TGCGCCAGCAGCTGGGGGGGACAGATCACTGAAGCTTTCTTT. Translated: CASSWGGQITEAFF. The chain links TRBV5-1 to TRBJ1-1, with 7 positions matching TRBD1. Germline CDR1 is SGHRS and CDR2 is YFSETQ. The V segment lost 3 bases and the J segment 4 bases; nucleotides outside the gene matches: 6. The CDR3 is made up of 14 amino acids.

V and J are TRBV27 and TRBJ2-7; possible D gene TRBD2, 5 bases. Trimming cost V 2 bases and J 2 bases, with 10 bases left between them. The CDR3 spans 14 residues. The germline gives CDR1 MNHEY, CDR2 SMNVEV (reference sequence). CDR3 sequence (DNA): TGTGCCAGCAGTTTAGTTAAGGGAGCCTACGAGCAGTACTTC. Amino acids: CASSLVKGAYEQYF.

The CDR3: CASRDRRAYEQYF. The CDR3 coding sequence is TGTGCCAGCAGAGACCGGAGGGCCTACGAGCAGTACTTC. This rearrangement joins TRBV2 to TRBJ2-7; possibly TRBD2 for D (6 bases). CDR1 and CDR2 from the germline V gene are SNHLY and FYNNEI. The CDR3 loop spans 13 amino acids. V was pared by 6 bases and J by 2 bases, with 11 bases between.

The V and J genes are TRBV2 and TRBJ2-2; 9 bases agree with TRBD2. V lost 6 bases, J lost 3 bases, and 5 bases stayed unmatched. This CDR3 is 15 amino acids long. Germline CDR1 reads SNHLY; CDR2 reads FYNNEI. The CDR3 coding sequence is TGTGCCAGCAGCGCTCAGCGGGGGGACACCGGGGAGCTGTTTTTT. Amino acids: CASSAQRGDTGELFF.

V usage is TRBV27 and J usage is TRBJ1-2; 7 bases fit TRBD1. This CDR3 contains 16 residues. The J segment lost 0 bases and the V segment lost 5 bases, leaving 9 bases of the junction unmatched. Per germline, CDR1 MNHEY and CDR2 SMNVEV (reference sequence). The CDR3 loop is CASSPLWTGANYGYTF. CDR3 nucleotide sequence: TGTGCCAGCAGTCCACTTTGGACAGGAGCTAACTATGGCTACACCTTC.

This chain joins TRBV5-1 and TRBJ2-3; no clear D. There are 16 residues in the CDR3. Trimming took 0 bases from V and 3 from J, leaving 14 bases between them. The V gene's germline CDR1 is SGHRS and CDR2 YFSETQ. The CDR3 bases are TGCGCCAGCAGCTTGGTTTCACTACATGTGACAGATACGCAGTATTTT. It yields the protein CASSLVSLHVTDTQYF.

The rearrangement joins TRBV7-3 to TRBJ2-6; the D gene is possibly TRBD2 (6 bases). Deletions cut 5 bases from V and 0 bases from J, with 11 bases between. Germline CDR1 is SGHTA and CDR2 is FQGTGA. This CDR3 is 16 amino acids long. The CDR3 DNA reads as TGTGCCAGCAGCACATCGGGGGTCTCTGGGGCCAACGTCCTGACTTTC. Its translation: CASSTSGVSGANVLTF.

The chain joins TRBV5-1 to TRBJ2-7; either TRBD1 or TRBD2 may supply D (5 bases each). The CDR3 runs to 15 residues. Trimming removed 4 bases at V and 3 bases at J, with 17 bases between. Germline CDR1 SGHRS, CDR2 YFSETQ. Written as DNA, the CDR3 is TGCGCCAGCAGCCAATGGACCGGGGCAAACTACGAGCAGTACTTC. As protein: CASSQWTGANYEQYF.

The chain couples TRBV7-2 to TRBJ2-7; 12 positions agree with TRBD2. CDR3 length: 16 amino acids. Germline values: CDR1 SGHTA, CDR2 FQGNSA. V lost 5 bases and J lost 0; bases outside the gene matches: 5. The CDR3 DNA reads as TGTGCCAGCAGCCCGGGGACTAGCGGGCCCTCCTACGAGCAGTACTTC. It translates to CASSPGTSGPSYEQYF.

V gene TRBV7-6 combines with J gene TRBJ2-3; no clear D. The germline V and J ends were trimmed by 0 bases and 1 base, with 5 bases remaining between them. CDR3 length equals 14 residues. The germline V gene has CDR1 SGHVS and CDR2 FNYEAQ. CDR3 loop: CASSLAVGTDTQYF. The CDR3 nucleotides are TGTGCCAGCAGCTTAGCTGTTGGCACAGATACGCAGTATTTT.

The chain is built from TRBV6-5 and TRBJ2-7, with D uncertain. The CDR3 spans 16 residues. Trimming took 0 bases from V and 0 from J, leaving 12 bases between them. CDR1 is MNHEY, CDR2 SVGAGI, per germline. The CDR3 DNA reads TGTGCCAGCAGTTACTCGAGCATGACGGGCTCCTACGAGCAGTACTTC. Translation: CASSYSSMTGSYEQYF.

The chain combines TRBV6-1 with TRBJ2-4; D not certain. The CDR3 consists of 12 residues. V lost 7 bases and J lost 2, with 6 bases in between. The germline CDR1 and CDR2 sequences are MNHNS and SASEGT. In DNA form, the CDR3 reads TGTGCCAGCACCCTAACCAAAAACATTCAGTACTTC. Protein sequence: CASTLTKNIQYF.

The chain recombines TRBV5-1 with TRBJ2-3, with D possibly being TRBD2 (6 bases). The CDR3 sequence is 15 residues long. Trimming shortened V by 8 bases and J by 0 bases, and 16 bases separated the two germline ends. In germline, CDR1 is SGHRS, CDR2 YFSETQ. The CDR3 nucleotides read TGCGCCAGTACATCGACTAGTGCTAGCACAGATACGCAGTATTTT. Amino acids: CASTSTSASTDTQYF.

The rearrangement links TRBV19 to TRBJ1-2; D is perhaps TRBD1 (5 bases). The V end was cut by 4 bases, the J end by 8 bases, with 14 bases between. The CDR3 loop spans 13 amino acids. Per germline, CDR1 LNHDA and CDR2 SQIVND (reference sequence). The CDR3 protein is CASSRQYGEGYTF. DNA of the CDR3: TGTGCCAGTAGTAGACAGTACGGGGAAGGCTACACCTTC.

In nucleotides, the CDR3 is TGCGCCAGCAGCTTGGGGGTCGGGGGAACTGGAAACACCATATATTTT. Translated: CASSLGVGGTGNTIYF. This sequence joins TRBV5-1 and TRBJ1-3; a weak D match, TRBD1 (5 bases). The CDR3 spans 16 residues. Germline-derived CDR1 and CDR2 are SGHRS and YFSETQ. Deletions cut 0 bases from V and 2 bases from J, with 12 bases between. Supplemented by reference TRBV5-1 and TRBJ1-3, the full variable domain reads KAGVTQTPRYLIKTRGQQVTLSCSPISGHRSVSWYQQTPGQGLQFLFEYFSETQRNKGNFPGRFSGRQFSNSRSEMNVSTLELGDSALYLCASSLGVGGTGNTIYFGEGSWLTVV.

The chain's CDR3 is CASSHLGTSGTYEQYF. DNA of the CDR3: TGTGCCAGCAGCCACCTCGGGACTAGCGGGACCTACGAGCAGTACTTC. The V call is TRBV5-4, the J call TRBJ2-7; 13 nucleotides agree with TRBD2. After removal of 4 bases from V and 2 bases from J, the junction contained 6 bases not matched to a gene. Germline lookup yields CDR1 SGHNT and CDR2 YYREEE (reference sequence). This CDR3 is 16 amino acids long.

This rearrangement joins TRBV28 to TRBJ2-3; 8 positions agree with TRBD2. The CDR3 spans 14 residues. Per the germline V gene, CDR1 is MDHEN and CDR2 is SYDVKM. The V and J ends lost 8 bases and 5 bases, in that order; junction bases with no gene match: 9. For the CDR3, the DNA is TGTGCCAGCTCCTTAGCGGGGCGGGGAGATACGCAGTATTTT. Its translation is CASSLAGRGDTQYF.

J is TRBJ1-2 and V is TRBV4-2; tentative D call: TRBD1 (6 bases). Trimming pared 4 bases from V and 6 bases from J, leaving 27 bases between. Germline V gene sequence: CDR1 LGHNA, CDR2 YNFKEQ. CDR3 size: 18 residues. The CDR3 DNA is TGTGCCAGCAGCCTGGGAGGGGGGCATTTTTCAAGGGTGGATGGCTACACCTTC. Protein product: CASSLGGGHFSRVDGYTF.

The V and J genes are TRBV30 and TRBJ1-4; TRBD1 might be the D (5 bases). The V end was cut by 5 bases, the J end by 7 bases, with 17 bases between. CDR3 length: 14 residues. Looked up from germline, CDR1 is GTSNPN and CDR2 is SVGIG (reference sequence). This CDR3 reads CAWGEAGTSEKLFF. DNA for the CDR3: TGTGCCTGGGGAGAGGCAGGGACGAGTGAAAAACTGTTTTTT.

This rearrangement joins TRBV11-2 to TRBJ2-1, with 7 positions matching TRBD2. The junction had 1 base not matched to a gene; V was cut back by 5 bases and J by 0 bases. The germline gives CDR1 SGHAT, CDR2 FQNNGV. The CDR3 has 14 amino acids. The CDR3 sequence: CASSRTSSYNEQFF. The CDR3 bases are TGTGCCAGCAGCCGGACTAGCTCCTACAATGAGCAGTTCTTC.

The chain carries TRBV11-2 and TRBJ1-4, with no clear D. The CDR3 length is 15 residues. The germline gives CDR1 SGHAT, CDR2 FQNNGV. The ends were cut back, 4 bases at V and 8 bases at J, with 17 bases in the middle. Here the CDR3 DNA reads TGTGCCAGCAGCTCCGAGACGGGGTTTCGGGAAAAACTGTTTTTT. Its translation: CASSSETGFREKLFF.

The V call is TRBV7-8, the J call TRBJ2-7; 11 bases fit TRBD2. V lost 6 bases to trimming and J lost 7 bases; unmatched junction nucleotides: 5. The CDR3 contains 13 residues. CDR1 and CDR2 (germline): SGHVS, FQNEAQ. DNA of the CDR3: TGTGCCAGCAGTCTAGCGGGAGGAAGGGAGCAGTACTTC. Its protein is CASSLAGGREQYF.

This chain links TRBV30 with TRBJ1-5; perhaps TRBD1 as D (5 bases). Germline CDR1 reads GTSNPN; CDR2 reads SVGIG (reference sequence). Trimming took off 3 bases at V and 2 bases at J, with 8 bases between the two ends. The length of the CDR3 is 13 residues. The CDR3 region is CAWSGTGNQPQHF. The CDR3, as DNA: TGTGCCTGGAGCGGGACCGGCAATCAGCCCCAGCATTTT.

The CDR3 protein is CAISVQLAGGYQETQYF. The CDR3 coding sequence is TGTGCCATCAGTGTACAGCTAGCGGGGGGCTACCAAGAGACCCAGTACTTC. The chain couples TRBV10-3 to TRBJ2-5; 11 bases are a match to TRBD2. The V segment lost 4 bases and the J segment 0 bases; nucleotides outside the gene matches: 7. Germline CDR1 ENHRY, CDR2 SYGVKD. The CDR3 runs 17 residues.

This clone was seen just once. The rearrangement joins TRBV28 to TRBJ2-2, with 7 bases matching TRBD2. The germline V gene encodes CDR1 MDHEN and CDR2 SYDVKM. This CDR3 is built from 14 residues. CDR3 loop: CDSSKGRDTGELFF. The CDR3 DNA follows: TGTGATAGCAGTAAGGGGAGGGACACCGGGGAGCTGTTTTTT. Filled out from reference TRBV28 and TRBJ2-2, the complete variable domain reads DVKVTQSSRYLVKRTGEKVFLECVQDMDHENMFWYRQDPGLGLRLIYFSYDVKMKEKGDIPEGYSVSREKKERFSLILESASTNQTSMYLCDSSKGRDTGELFFGEGSRLTVL.

The J gene is TRBJ2-7, the V gene TRBV15; D gene uncertain. The CDR3 runs to 13 residues. CDR1 and CDR2 (germline): LNHNV, YYDKDF (reference sequence). Trimming removed 0 bases at V and 4 bases at J, with 7 bases between. The CDR3 region has the DNA TGTGCCACCAGCAGAGAATCAGGTTACGAGCAGTACTTC. Translation: CATSRESGYEQYF.